This T cell receptor beta chain was identified during a study of shared clonotypes between healthy human individuals (dated by TCRdb to the early 2020s). The study in broad terms: The cohort comprised a couple of women and a few men aged 18 to 49 years. For each donor, CD4 naive and CD4 memory were each run on three plates, CD8 naive on two plates, and CD8 memory on one plate. Blood TCR repertoires of about five healthy adults were deeply sequenced to estimate repertoire size and the extent of clonotype sharing between individuals. To increase sequencing depth and limit assay-specific biases, TCR repertoire library preparation and sequencing were carried out by different laboratories using diverse techniques. Leukapheresis yielded between about 0.85 and 10 billion PBMCs per donor.

The paper as a whole reports these results and caveats: Because the study included only a small number of donors, the genetic and exposure-history diversity represented was limited. Pairwise subsampling indicated that sequencing depth was expected to affect the degree of clonotype sharing among donors. Estimated clonotype richness was generally larger for naive than for memory subsets. Sampling was restricted to blood, and TCR repertoires in tissue are likely to differ from TCR repertoires in blood. Even with the large sequencing depth, rarefaction of the sorted-subset datasets indicated that sequencing was incomplete. Sharing across several donors was observed for roughly 5% of naive CD4, about 4% of naive CD8, 2% to 2.5% of memory CD4, and around 0.4% of memory CD8 clonotypes. Higher generation probabilities were observed for clonotypes shared by all four sorted-subset donors than for non-shared clonotypes.

The donors were healthy, HIV-negative adults who had no recently reported acute infections or vaccinations. Every donor was a Caucasian adult residing in Nashville, Tennessee, USA. CD4+ T cells were enriched by magnetic negative selection; naive cells were then positively selected on CD45RA, and the negative fraction formed the memory subset. After blood collection by leukapheresis, PBMCs were isolated using Ficoll-Histopaque density gradient centrifugation and then cryopreserved in the vapor phase of liquid nitrogen. Analytical flow cytometry was used to check the purity and quantity of every magnetically sorted T cell population. Each sorted fraction had its genomic DNA isolated and then quantified by UV absorbance on a Nanodrop 2000c. Compared with germline, V lacks 1 base and J lacks 3 bases; bases without a gene match: 6. Counted from cysteine to phenylalanine, this CDR3 has 15 amino acids. The retained sequence is limited to the CDR3, 45 bases, with the frame set at the first base. Per the germline V gene, SGHTA is the CDR1 and FQGNSA is the CDR2.

Using the deep immunoSEQ assay, multiplex PCR amplified TCR CDR3 regions from genomic DNA. For each cell subset, the extracted genomic DNA was distributed evenly across all wells of several immunoSEQ 96-well plates, and each plate served as one replicate. Each replicate PCR for sorted subsets received about 210 ng genomic DNA, equal to about 30,000 T cell genomes. Purified libraries were quantified with a Qubit 3.0 fluorometer, sized on a Bioanalyzer 2100, and re-quantified with the KAPA Library Quantification kit. Every immunoSEQ 96-well plate was sequenced on a dedicated single-read 150-cycle Illumina NextSeq 550 flow cell. Under the source paper's analysis protocol: Because the immunoSEQ output held only junctional sequences and lacked quality scores, the filtering could not match the filtering applied to full-length reads. To assign V/J genes and CDR3, sequences were annotated using PyIR, a Python wrapper for IgBLAST v1.9, with IMGT germline references. Reads were removed for weak V/J assignments (E-value above 1e-6), missing CDR3, stop codons, out-of-frame junctions, or ambiguous translated residues. V3J clonotypes were defined by identical inferred V gene, J gene, and CDR3 amino acid sequence. To compute the percentage overlap between repertoires, the number of shared unique clonotypes was divided by the size of the smaller repertoire. Richness of each repertoire was evaluated using RTK rarefaction, the Chao1 estimator, and Recon v2.1 estimates of unobserved clonotypes. OLGA was used to compute generation probabilities for all TCRbeta clonotypes that the gDNA method yielded from a few donors. TCRdb mirrors the immuneACCESS table, restricted to in-frame sequences. Some clones are absent from its copies; in checked studies, under half trace to an unresolved V gene, and the reason for the others is unknown. The D gene and trimming were derived from the DNA, and the V and J assignments and clone size from that table. In all, the sample holds 2 million to 2.5 million clones, and over 85% of those were seen once. The ten biggest clones cover 0.1% to 0.15% of the sample.

As to this clone: No antigen is known for it. There are no base qualities to consult, and no much larger clone falls within one base.

The TCR originated in a man in his late teens or twenties in good health. The rearrangement combines TRBV7-2 with TRBJ2-7; TRBD1 fits 7 bases in the junction. What was sequenced was naive CD4+ T cells sorted from blood. What the cell subset or site label conveys for this sample: CD45RA+ positively selected. The CDR3 region: CASSLVGTAVYEQYF. At the DNA level, the sequence is TGTGCCAGCAGCTTAGTCGGGACAGCCGTCTACGAGCAGTACTTC.